Presented here are 21 T cell receptor beta chains from one specimen sequenced in a study of T cell responses to AZD1222 COVID-19 vaccine. The data were produced by immunoSEQ multiplex PCR, yet TCRdb's version contains in-frame clones alone and is incomplete. This table holds 120,000 or so clones, 80% to 90% found once. The source was peripheral blood, collected 28 days after the second AZD1222 dose. These receptors came from an adult who received the AZD1222 COVID-19 vaccine.

The chain uses TRBV7-9 and TRBJ2-2, with D maybe TRBD2 (6 bases). In germline, CDR1 is SEHNR, CDR2 FQNEAQ (reference sequence). The CDR3 extends over 15 amino acids. Trimming removed 2 bases from V and 4 bases from J, with 11 bases in between. The chain's CDR3 is CASSLFLARTGELFF. CDR3 coding DNA: TGTGCCAGCAGCTTATTCCTAGCGCGCACCGGGGAGCTGTTTTTT.

The rearrangement uses TRBV4-1 and TRBJ1-5; D is possibly TRBD1 (5 bases). The germline V gene encodes CDR1 MGHRA and CDR2 YSYEKL. The CDR3 has 12 amino acids. The V gene lost 10 bases and the J gene lost 4 bases, with 11 bases spanning the gap. CDR3 loop: CAKGLPNQPQHF. Written as DNA, the CDR3 is TGCGCCAAGGGACTCCCGAATCAGCCCCAGCATTTT.

The gene calls are TRBV28 and TRBJ1-5; no clear D gene. CDR3 length: 14 amino acids. Trimming pared 6 bases from V and 0 bases from J, leaving 9 bases between. CDR1 is MDHEN, CDR2 SYDVKM, per germline. The CDR3 coding sequence is TGTGCCAGCAGGGGGATTTATAGCAATCAGCCCCAGCATTTT. Its protein product is CASRGIYSNQPQHF.

V usage is TRBV27 and J usage is TRBJ2-1; TRBD2 matches 13 bases. CDR3 length: 15 amino acids. The V gene's germline CDR1 is MNHEY and CDR2 SMNVEV (reference sequence). Trimming at V came to 4 bases and at J to 9 bases, leaving 6 bases not matched to a gene. The CDR3 here is CASSWGLAGLSEQFF. The DNA for the CDR3 is TGTGCCAGCAGTTGGGGACTAGCGGGACTGAGTGAGCAGTTCTTC.

The V call is TRBV27, the J call TRBJ2-1; D call uncertain. The CDR3 contains 15 residues. The germline V gene has CDR1 MNHEY and CDR2 SMNVEV (reference sequence). V lost 2 bases and J 0 bases, leaving 8 bases between the germline ends. The CDR3: CASSLTWASYNEQFF. CDR3 nucleotides: TGTGCCAGCAGTTTAACCTGGGCCTCCTACAATGAGCAGTTCTTC.

The chain is built from TRBV7-2 and TRBJ2-3; D is tentatively TRBD1 or TRBD2 (6 bases each). CDR1 and CDR2 (germline): SGHTA, FQGNSA. The CDR3 runs to 16 residues. The V end lost 5 bases, the J end lost 1 base, and 16 bases lay between the germline ends. The CDR3 region is CASSLFTGTGTDTQYF. The CDR3 DNA reads TGTGCCAGCAGCCTGTTTACAGGGACTGGCACAGATACGCAGTATTTT.

The chain carries TRBV25-1 and TRBJ2-7; tentatively, D is TRBD2 (5 bases). Germline V gene lookup returns CDR1 MGHDK and CDR2 SYGVNS. The V end was cut by 3 bases, the J end by 6 bases, with 12 bases between. The CDR3 consists of 13 residues. The CDR3 DNA sequence: TGTGCCAGCAGTGACGGGTCCGGGGTCGAGCAGTACTTC. Its translation is CASSDGSGVEQYF.

The rearrangement uses TRBV28 and TRBJ1-6; TRBD1 might be the D (6 bases). There are 17 residues in the CDR3. Germline V gene lookup returns CDR1 MDHEN and CDR2 SYDVKM. The V gene lost 7 bases and the J gene lost 0 bases, with 16 bases spanning the gap. This chain's CDR3 is CASTFRGGGSYNSPLHF. CDR3 DNA: TGTGCCAGCACCTTTAGGGGAGGGGGCTCCTATAATTCACCCCTCCACTTT. The full variable domain, completed using reference TRBV28 and TRBJ1-6, is DVKVTQSSRYLVKRTGEKVFLECVQDMDHENMFWYRQDPGLGLRLIYFSYDVKMKEKGDIPEGYSVSREKKERFSLILESASTNQTSMYLCASTFRGGGSYNSPLHFGNGTRLTVT.

The chain links TRBV10-3 to TRBJ2-7, with D possibly TRBD2 on 6 matching bases. The V end was cut by 4 bases, the J end by 7 bases, with 11 bases between. CDR1 and CDR2 from the germline V gene are ENHRY and SYGVKD. This CDR3 region has 12 residues. The CDR3 coding sequence is TGTGCCATCAGTGGGGCTAGCGATGAGCAGTACTTC. It specifies CAISGASDEQYF.

The chain has TRBV3-1 (or the pseudogene TRBV3-2) and TRBJ2-7; D is ambiguous. Trimming shortened V by 5 bases and J by 0 bases, and 2 bases separated the two germline ends. Germline lookup yields CDR1 LGHDT and CDR2 YNNKEL (reference sequence). The CDR3 contains 11 residues. CDR3 protein: CASSYSYEQYF. CDR3 DNA sequence: TGTGCCAGCAGCTACTCCTACGAGCAGTACTTC.

V gene TRBV2 combines with J gene TRBJ2-7; D may match TRBD1 or TRBD2 (5 bases each). The germline gives CDR1 SNHLY, CDR2 FYNNEI. CDR3 length equals 11 residues. V was cut by 8 bases and J by 3 bases, with 8 bases left in between. The CDR3 spells CASVGDYEQYF. The CDR3 DNA sequence: TGTGCCAGCGTGGGGGACTACGAGCAGTACTTC.

V is TRBV28 and J is TRBJ1-5; D unclear. Germline loops: CDR1 MDHEN, CDR2 SYDVKM. V shed 2 bases and J shed 10 bases, with 15 bases lying between them. The CDR3 contains 14 residues. The CDR3 here is CASSLRSGWAPQHF. For the CDR3, the DNA is TGTGCCAGCAGTTTACGGAGCGGATGGGCTCCCCAGCATTTT. The whole variable domain, filled in from reference TRBV28 and TRBJ1-5, reads DVKVTQSSRYLVKRTGEKVFLECVQDMDHENMFWYRQDPGLGLRLIYFSYDVKMKEKGDIPEGYSVSREKKERFSLILESASTNQTSMYLCASSLRSGWAPQHFGDGTRLSIL.

The chain carries TRBV9 and TRBJ1-2; D gene ambiguous. The CDR3 consists of 15 residues. V lost 0 bases, J lost 1 base, and 10 bases lay in between. Germline-derived CDR1 and CDR2 are SGDLS and YYNGEE. CDR3 sequence reads: CASSVGSNLNYGYTF. CDR3 DNA sequence: TGTGCCAGCAGCGTAGGCAGCAACCTTAACTATGGCTACACCTTC.

This rearrangement joins TRBV2 to TRBJ1-6; TRBD1 is a possible D gene (6 bases). The CDR3 loop spans 13 amino acids. Germline V gene lookup returns CDR1 SNHLY and CDR2 FYNNEI. The V end was cut by 11 bases, the J end by 10 bases, with 18 bases between. CDR3 nucleotide sequence: TGTGCCGACGGAGCCGGGGGCAACTCACCCCTCCACTTT. This translates into CADGAGGNSPLHF.

Concerning this clone: Other DNA variants within this sample encode the same CDR3. CDR3 coding DNA: TGTGCCAGCAGCGCAAATTATGGCTACACCTTC. This encodes CASSANYGYTF. The chain is built from TRBV9 and TRBJ1-2; D is undetermined. This CDR3 spans 11 amino acids. Germline lookup yields CDR1 SGDLS and CDR2 YYNGEE. V lost 3 bases to trimming and J lost 5 bases, with 5 bases between them.

The rearrangement links TRBV19 to TRBJ1-1, with D perhaps TRBD1 (6 bases). The CDR3 runs to 14 residues. Germline V gene sequence: CDR1 LNHDA, CDR2 SQIVND (reference sequence). V lost 6 bases, J lost 4 bases, and 15 bases lay in between. CDR3 loop: CASSTGGGGTEAFF. CDR3 nucleotide sequence: TGTGCCAGTAGCACGGGAGGAGGGGGCACTGAAGCTTTCTTT.

This clone was counted only a few times. CDR3 region: CSARKQAEQYF. The CDR3 bases are TGCAGTGCTAGGAAGCAGGCCGAGCAGTACTTC. The chain uses TRBV20-1 and TRBJ2-7; no clear D. This CDR3 is 11 amino acids long. Per the germline V gene, CDR1 is DFQATT and CDR2 is SNEGSKA (reference sequence). V was trimmed by 3 bases and J by 6 bases, leaving 9 bases between them.

V is TRBV5-1 and J is TRBJ1-1; D is unresolved. The CDR3 spans 14 residues. Trimming stripped 5 bases from V and 6 bases from J, with 17 bases between. Looked up from germline, CDR1 is SGHRS and CDR2 is YFSETQ. This chain's CDR3 is CASRRDGIDSEAFF. In DNA, the CDR3 is TGCGCCAGCAGACGAGACGGAATCGACTCTGAAGCTTTCTTT.

The V gene is TRBV3-1 (or the pseudogene TRBV3-2), the J gene TRBJ2-1; D may be TRBD1 (5 bases). This CDR3 has 17 amino acids. CDR1 and CDR2 from the germline V gene are LGHDT and YNNKEL (reference sequence). V gave up 5 bases and J gave up 3 bases, with 20 bases separating them. DNA for the CDR3: TGTGCCAGCAGCACTACATGGGGCCGCTGGATCTACAATGAGCAGTTCTTC. Protein product: CASSTTWGRWIYNEQFF.

The chain is built from TRBV6-1 and TRBJ1-2; D gene unclear. V was pared by 3 bases and J by 4 bases, with 9 bases between. Germline CDR1 MNHNS, CDR2 SASEGT. The CDR3 is 13 residues long. The CDR3 nucleotides read TGTGCCAGCAGTGATTCGACGTCCTATGGCTACACCTTC. Residues: CASSDSTSYGYTF.

The DNA of the CDR3 is TGTGCCAGCAGCTTAACTAGCGTAAATACGCAGTATTTT. This gives the protein CASSLTSVNTQYF. V and J are TRBV7-3 and TRBJ2-3; D might be TRBD2 (5 bases). Looked up from germline, CDR1 is SGHTA and CDR2 is FQGTGA. The CDR3 sequence is 13 residues long. The V end lost 0 bases, the J end lost 7 bases, and 8 bases lay between the germline ends.